Below, one T cell receptor (beta chain) is given with its context. An assay was performed, and its level was deep. TCRdb's copy holds only in-frame clones and misses some; the assay was immunoSEQ multiplex PCR. The sample consists of some 980,000 clones, approximately 80% of them appearing once. This entry belongs to a study of shared clonotypes between healthy human individuals. This clonotype was obtained from a young man in good health. The sequencing sample was made of memory CD4+ T cells sorted from blood. The subset is: CD45RA-negative fraction.

Here the CDR3 DNA reads TGTGCCAGCAGTTACGACCCGAACACTGAAGCTTTCTTT. Its protein product is CASSYDPNTEAFF. This chain connects TRBV6-6 to TRBJ1-1; no definite D call. This CDR3 contains 13 residues. Trimming left V 2 bases short and J 1 base short, with 5 bases between. Germline-derived CDR1 and CDR2 are MNHNY and SVGAGI (reference sequence).